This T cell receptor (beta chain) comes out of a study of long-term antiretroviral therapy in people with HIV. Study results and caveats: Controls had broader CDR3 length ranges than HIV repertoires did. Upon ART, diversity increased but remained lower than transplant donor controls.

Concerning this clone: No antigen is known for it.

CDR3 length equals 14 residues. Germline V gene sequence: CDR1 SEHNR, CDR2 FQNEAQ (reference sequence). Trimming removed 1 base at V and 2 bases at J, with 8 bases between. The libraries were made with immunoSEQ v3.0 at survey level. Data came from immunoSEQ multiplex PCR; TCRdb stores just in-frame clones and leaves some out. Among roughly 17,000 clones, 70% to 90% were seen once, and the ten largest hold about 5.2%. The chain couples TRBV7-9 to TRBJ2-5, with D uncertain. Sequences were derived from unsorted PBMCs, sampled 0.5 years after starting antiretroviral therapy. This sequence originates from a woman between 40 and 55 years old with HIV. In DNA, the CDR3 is TGTGCCAGCAGCTTAGATTTCGGGCAAGAGACCCAGTACTTC. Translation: CASSLDFGQETQYF.